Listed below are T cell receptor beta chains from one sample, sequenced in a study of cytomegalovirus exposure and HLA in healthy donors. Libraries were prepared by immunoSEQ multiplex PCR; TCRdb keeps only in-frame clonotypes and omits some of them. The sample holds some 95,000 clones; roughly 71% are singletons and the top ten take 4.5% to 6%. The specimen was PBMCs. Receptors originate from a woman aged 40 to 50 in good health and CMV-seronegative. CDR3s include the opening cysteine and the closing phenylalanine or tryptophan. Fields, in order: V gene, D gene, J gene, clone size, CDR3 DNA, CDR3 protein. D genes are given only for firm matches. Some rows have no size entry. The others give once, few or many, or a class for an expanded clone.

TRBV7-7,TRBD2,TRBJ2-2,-,TGTGCTAGCAGCCCAGCGGGGGATATTCCTGGGGAGCTGTTTTTT,CASSPAGDIPGELFF
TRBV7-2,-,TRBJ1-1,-,TGTGCCAGCAGCTCTACCGGGACAAGAACAAACGAAGCTTTCTTT,CASSSTGTRTNEAFF
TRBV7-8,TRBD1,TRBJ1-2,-,TGTGCCAGCAGCTCCGGGACAGTTGGCTACACCTTC,CASSSGTVGYTF
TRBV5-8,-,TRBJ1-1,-,TGTGCCAGCCCAACAGGAGCTGATCAATTGAACACTGAAGCTTTCTTT,CASPTGADQLNTEAFF
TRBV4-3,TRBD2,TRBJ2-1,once,TGCGCCAGCAGCCAAGTGGCCCCCTTAGCGGGGGGTCGCAATGAGCAGTTCTTC,CASSQVAPLAGGRNEQFF
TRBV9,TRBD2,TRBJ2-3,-,TGTGCCAGCAGCGTAGAGAGGGGACTAGCGGGCACAGATACGCAGTATTTT,CASSVERGLAGTDTQYF
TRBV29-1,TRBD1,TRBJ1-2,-,TGCAGCGTTGCTGGTTCCCCCAGGGGGCCGGACTATGGCTACACCTTC,CSVAGSPRGPDYGYTF
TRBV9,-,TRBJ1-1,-,TGTGCCAGCAGCGGTGAGGCAGAATTGAACACTGAAGCTTTCTTT,CASSGEAELNTEAFF
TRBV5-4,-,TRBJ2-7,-,TGTGCCAGCAGCACCGCATCGGGACTGAGCTACGAGCAGTACTTC,CASSTASGLSYEQYF
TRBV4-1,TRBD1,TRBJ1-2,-,TGCGCCAGCAGCCCACCCGGGACAGGGGATGGAAACTATGGCTACACCTTC,CASSPPGTGDGNYGYTF
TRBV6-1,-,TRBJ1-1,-,TGTGCCAGCAGTGAAGTAGATCGGAGGGGAGAAGCTTTCTTT,CASSEVDRRGEAFF
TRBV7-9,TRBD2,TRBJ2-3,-,TGTGCCAGCAGCGGACTAGGTGTAATAGATACGCAGTATTTT,CASSGLGVIDTQYF
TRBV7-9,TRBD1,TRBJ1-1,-,TGTGCCAGCAGCTCTAAGGTGGGACAGGCTTGGAACACTGAAGCTTTCTTT,CASSSKVGQAWNTEAFF
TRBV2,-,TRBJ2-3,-,TGTGCCAGCAGATACCGGTGGCAGGGTAAATCAGATACGCAGTATTTT,CASRYRWQGKSDTQYF
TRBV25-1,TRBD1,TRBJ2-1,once,TGTGCCAGCAGTGAGGGGACAGTCGGCAATGAGCAGTTCTTC,CASSEGTVGNEQFF
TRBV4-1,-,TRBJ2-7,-,TGCGCCAGCAGCCAAGCCACCCGGTCGGTTAGCTACGAGCAGTACTTC,CASSQATRSVSYEQYF
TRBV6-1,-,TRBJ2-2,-,TGTGCCAGCAGTAATAGCTGGGTTAACACCGGGGAGCTGTTTTTT,CASSNSWVNTGELFF
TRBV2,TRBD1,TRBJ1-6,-,TGTGCCAGCACCAGGGACAGGGCTATGAATTCACCCCTCCACTTT,CASTRDRAMNSPLHF
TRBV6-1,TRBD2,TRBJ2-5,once,TGTGCCAGCAGTGATCGCGGGGGGGCCGGGGAGACCCAGTACTTC,CASSDRGGAGETQYF
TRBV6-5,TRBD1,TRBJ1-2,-,TGTGCCAGCAGGCTACAGGGGGCGGGCCCATATGGCTACACCTTC,CASRLQGAGPYGYTF
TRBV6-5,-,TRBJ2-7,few,TGTGCCAGCAGTTCCACAGGGTACGAGCAGTACTTC,CASSSTGYEQYF
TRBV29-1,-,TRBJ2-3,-,TGCAGCGGGACAGATCTTAGCACAGATACGCAGTATTTT,CSGTDLSTDTQYF
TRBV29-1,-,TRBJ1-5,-,TGCAGCGTTGTAGGGGCCTTCAATCAGCCCCAGCATTTT,CSVVGAFNQPQHF
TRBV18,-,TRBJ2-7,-,TGTGCCAGCTCGCCTGGACAGCCCTACGAGCAGTACTTC,CASSPGQPYEQYF